The 23 T cell receptor beta chains presented below share a single source sample, sequenced in a study of human T cells and chemical hapten exposure. TCRdb recomputed calls from the RACE reads with MiXCR, one row per CDR3 protein. The sample carries some 70,000 distinct CDR3 sequences, over 9.5% recorded once. Time point meaning: pre-sensitization, week 0. Treatment in this sample: therapeutic diphenylcyclopropenone sensitization with weekly scalp DPC. This sample comprised whole blood, obtained in connection with sensitization to the hapten diphenylcyclopropenone (DPC). The source of these receptors is a woman aged 45-59 years with alopecia areata. Some clones in this sample may be carry-over from other donors' samples.

This sequence joins TRBV27 and TRBJ2-7; D is possibly TRBD2 (5 bases). The CDR3 has 14 residues. Per germline, CDR1 MNHEY and CDR2 SMNVEV (reference sequence). The V and J ends lost 4 bases and 1 base respectively, with 11 bases between them. CDR3 sequence reads: CASSSSGKSYEQYF. The DNA for the CDR3 is TGTGCCAGCAGTTCCTCCGGGAAATCCTACGAGCAGTACTTC.

Ten or more counts support this clonotype. The rearrangement uses TRBV7-9 and TRBJ1-6, with D perhaps matching TRBD1 (5 bases). The germline V and J ends were trimmed by 5 bases and 9 bases, with 17 bases remaining between them. Per germline, CDR1 SEHNR and CDR2 FQNEAQ (reference sequence). CDR3 length equals 15 residues. The CDR3 DNA follows: TGTGCCAGCAGCCCCGAGAGGGGTCAGGGTTCACCCCTCCACTTT. Residues: CASSPERGQGSPLHF.

This clonotype was counted between two and nine times. This chain uses TRBV20-1 with TRBJ1-6, with 7 bases lining up with TRBD1. Per germline, CDR1 DFQATT and CDR2 SNEGSKA (reference sequence). This CDR3 is 15 amino acids long. V was clipped by 1 base and J by 5 bases; unmatched bases: 5. The CDR3 DNA sequence: TGCAGTGCTAGAGCGACAGGGTCTAATAATTCACCCCTCCACTTT. Protein: CSARATGSNNSPLHF.

This clonotype was counted a single time. The J gene is TRBJ2-2, the V gene TRBV19; no clear D gene. V was cut by 2 bases and J by 1 base, with 5 bases left in between. Germline values: CDR1 LNHDA, CDR2 SQIVND (reference sequence). This CDR3 comprises 14 residues. The CDR3 region is CASSILGNTGELFF. The CDR3 coding sequence is TGTGCCAGTAGTATATTGGGGAACACCGGGGAGCTGTTTTTT.

There are a few counts of this clonotype. The V and J genes are TRBV14 and TRBJ1-1, with TRBD1 as a possible D gene (5 bases). Germline-derived CDR1 and CDR2 are SGHDN and FVKESK. There are 16 residues in the CDR3. Deletions cut 4 bases from V and 1 base from J, with 16 bases between. The CDR3 bases are TGTGCCAGCAGCCCGTGGGGGTTTGGCCCGAACACTGAAGCTTTCTTT. Translating it yields CASSPWGFGPNTEAFF.

The CDR3 coding sequence is TGTGCCAGCAGCTTTTCGACAGGTACGAACACTGAAGCTTTCTTT. The encoded protein is CASSFSTGTNTEAFF. The rearrangement joins TRBV9 to TRBJ1-1, with D maybe TRBD1 (6 bases). V was trimmed by 4 bases and J by 1 base, leaving 14 bases between them. Germline values: CDR1 SGDLS, CDR2 YYNGEE. The length of the CDR3 is 15 residues.

The V and J genes are TRBV29-1 and TRBJ2-2; D is unclear. Germline CDR1 SQVTM, CDR2 ANQGSEA. The CDR3 is made up of 12 amino acids. V shed 2 bases and J shed 3 bases, with 4 bases lying between them. This CDR3 reads CSVERDTGELFF. CDR3 DNA sequence: TGCAGCGTTGAAAGGGACACCGGGGAGCTGTTTTTT.

Ten or more counts support this clonotype. The V gene is TRBV29-1, the J gene TRBJ2-5, with 11 nucleotides matching TRBD2. The germline gives CDR1 SQVTM, CDR2 ANQGSEA. Unmatched junction bases numbered 5, after V lost 6 bases and J lost 5 bases. The CDR3 length is 13 residues. The CDR3 is CSVRTSGSETQYF. The CDR3 DNA reads TGCAGCGTCCGCACTAGCGGGAGTGAGACCCAGTACTTC.

This clonotype was observed a handful of times. The chain recombines TRBV12-3 or TRBV12-4 with TRBJ2-2; the D call may be TRBD1 or TRBD2 (5 bases each). Between the trimmed V and J ends, which lost 4 bases and 5 bases, there was a span of 11 bases. The CDR3 loop spans 14 amino acids. CDR3 residues: CASSWGRGTGELFF. The CDR3 region has the DNA TGTGCCAGCAGTTGGGGACGAGGGACCGGGGAGCTGTTTTTT.

There are a few counts of this clonotype. J is TRBJ2-3 and V is TRBV6-1; 13 nucleotides match TRBD2. The CDR3 totals 17 residues. The junction had 8 bases not matched to a gene; V was cut back by 4 bases and J by 4 bases. The V gene's germline CDR1 is MNHNS and CDR2 SASEGT. CDR3 protein: CASSVHRTSGSPDTQYF. CDR3 DNA sequence: TGTGCCAGCAGTGTCCACCGGACTAGCGGGAGCCCAGATACGCAGTATTTT.

The table lists this clonotype with many counts. The V and J genes are TRBV2 and TRBJ2-7, with 7 positions matching TRBD1. Germline V lookup: CDR1 SNHLY, CDR2 FYNNEI. This CDR3 has 11 amino acids. With 7 bases clipped from V and 6 bases from J, the junction kept 3 bases outside the gene matches. The CDR3 protein is CASTTGSEQYF. CDR3 DNA: TGTGCCAGCACGACAGGGAGCGAGCAGTACTTC.

At least ten counts were recorded for this clonotype. The rearrangement joins TRBV29-1 to TRBJ2-5, with TRBD2 matching over 9 bases. This CDR3 is built from 14 residues. V shed 3 bases, J shed 2 bases, and the junction held 4 bases outside the gene matches. Germline CDR1 reads SQVTM; CDR2 reads ANQGSEA. The CDR3 sequence: CSVDGAGGQETQYF. The CDR3 nucleotides are TGCAGCGTTGACGGGGCGGGAGGGCAAGAGACCCAGTACTTC. Together with reference TRBV29-1 and TRBJ2-5, the CDR3 gives the full variable domain: SAVISQKPSRDICQRGTSLTIQCQVDSQVTMMFWYRQQPGQSLTLIATANQGSEATYESGFVIDKFPISRPNLTFSTLTVSNMSPEDSSIYLCSVDGAGGQETQYFGPGTRLLVL.

This clonotype was picked up many times. The rearrangement links TRBV3-1 to TRBJ2-1; 9 bases line up with TRBD2. The CDR3 runs to 17 residues. The V and J ends lost 0 bases and 8 bases, in that order; junction bases with no gene match: 11. Germline-derived CDR1 and CDR2 are LGHDT and YNNKEL (reference sequence). The CDR3 DNA sequence: TGTGCCAGCAGCCAAGAGCTCGAGCGGGAGGCGATGGATGAGCAGTTCTTC. Translation: CASSQELEREAMDEQFF.

This clonotype was picked up many times. The V and J genes are TRBV18 and TRBJ1-6, with D perhaps matching TRBD1 (5 bases). The CDR3 contains 16 residues. Germline-derived CDR1 and CDR2 are KGHSH and LQKENI. With 3 bases removed from V and 9 bases from J, the gap between germline ends came to 18 bases. CDR3 residues: CASSPDLARGGSPLHF. DNA of the CDR3: TGTGCCAGCTCACCCGACTTAGCAAGGGGAGGTTCACCCCTCCACTTT.

This clonotype has at least ten counts. The chain carries TRBV15 and TRBJ2-5; 8 bases agree with TRBD2. Germline V CDR1 and CDR2: LNHNV, YYDKDF (reference sequence). There are 19 residues in the CDR3. The J segment lost 2 bases and the V segment lost 0 bases, leaving 14 bases of the junction unmatched. The CDR3 region is CATSRELSHIAGRQETQYF. The DNA of the CDR3 is TGTGCCACCAGCAGAGAGCTGAGTCATATAGCGGGAAGACAAGAGACCCAGTACTTC.

The genes are TRBV10-3 and TRBJ1-6; D perhaps matches TRBD1 (5 bases). Trimming cost V 4 bases and J 7 bases, with 17 bases left between them. The germline V gene encodes CDR1 ENHRY and CDR2 SYGVKD. The CDR3 runs to 16 residues. The chain's CDR3 is CAISALAKKGNSPLHF. For the CDR3, the DNA is TGTGCCATCAGTGCCCTCGCAAAAAAGGGGAATTCACCCCTCCACTTT.

This clonotype was picked up a small number of times. The gene calls are TRBV11-2 and TRBJ2-3; no definite D call. V lost 2 bases to trimming and J lost 3 bases, with 0 bases between them. Germline values: CDR1 SGHAT, CDR2 FQNNGV. The CDR3 has 11 amino acids. The chain's CDR3 is CASSLTDTQYF. In DNA form, the CDR3 reads TGTGCCAGCAGCTTAACAGATACGCAGTATTTT.

The chain combines TRBV12-3 or TRBV12-4 with TRBJ1-2; a weak D match, TRBD1 (5 bases). This CDR3 spans 13 amino acids. Trimming shortened V by 5 bases and J by 10 bases, and 17 bases separated the two germline ends. This CDR3 is CASSLPGTDSYTF. CDR3 bases: TGTGCCAGCAGTCTCCCAGGGACCGATTCCTACACCTTC.

At least ten counts were recorded for this clonotype. The chain links TRBV5-1 to TRBJ2-5, with no clear D. Per germline, CDR1 SGHRS and CDR2 YFSETQ. The CDR3 consists of 14 residues. Trimming removed 1 base from V and 2 bases from J, with 9 bases in between. CDR3 nucleotide sequence: TGCGCCAGCAGCTTGCAGTTGATTCAAGAGACCCAGTACTTC. Translation gives CASSLQLIQETQYF.

The J gene is TRBJ2-1, the V gene TRBV7-4; no clear D. Per the germline V gene, CDR1 is SGHVT and CDR2 is SQSDAQ. There are 14 residues in the CDR3. The germline V and J ends were trimmed by 7 bases and 2 bases, with 12 bases remaining between them. Here the CDR3 DNA reads TGTGCCAGCAACTTTGGGGTTCCCTACAATGAGCAGTTCTTC. Amino acids: CASNFGVPYNEQFF.

A few counts support this clonotype. The V and J genes are TRBV20-1 and TRBJ2-3; the D gene could be TRBD1 or TRBD2 (6 bases each). The CDR3 totals 15 residues. Looked up from germline, CDR1 is DFQATT and CDR2 is SNEGSKA (reference sequence). Deletions cut 0 bases from V and 0 bases from J, with 10 bases between. The CDR3 region has the DNA TGCAGTGCTAGAGATACGGGGGCTAGCACAGATACGCAGTATTTT. Translated, it gives CSARDTGASTDTQYF.

This clonotype was picked up many times. The chain recombines TRBV3-1 with TRBJ2-2, with 8 bases matching TRBD1. The V gene's germline CDR1 is LGHDT and CDR2 YNNKEL (reference sequence). V was pared by 3 bases and J by 4 bases, with 7 bases of the junction left unmatched. The CDR3 length is 16 residues. This CDR3 is CASSHALTGGTGELFF. The DNA for the CDR3 is TGTGCCAGCAGCCACGCCTTAACAGGGGGCACCGGGGAGCTGTTTTTT.

There are many counts of this clonotype. The CDR3 DNA reads as TGTGCCAGCAGCCCAGCGGGACTAGCGGGGGGCACAGATACGCAGTATTTT. It codes for CASSPAGLAGGTDTQYF. The rearrangement links TRBV7-2 to TRBJ2-3; 14 nucleotides match TRBD2. Germline V lookup: CDR1 SGHTA, CDR2 FQGNSA. CDR3 size: 17 residues. Unmatched junction bases numbered 5, after V lost 5 bases and J lost 1 base.